One sample yielded the 32 T cell receptor beta chains listed below, sequenced in a study of blood T cell repertoires in COVID-19. The data were produced by immunoSEQ multiplex PCR, yet TCRdb's version contains in-frame clones alone and is incomplete. In the table there are about 420,000 clones, over 85% of which are singletons. Specimen: peripheral blood. Receptors originate from a man between 18 and 29 years old with COVID-19, enrolled during active disease.

The J gene is TRBJ2-3, the V gene TRBV3-1 (or the pseudogene TRBV3-2); the D is unclear. The V gene's germline CDR1 is LGHDT and CDR2 YNNKEL (reference sequence). This CDR3 spans 13 amino acids. V gave up 4 bases and J gave up 3 bases, with 8 bases separating them. The CDR3 region is CASSRMTTDTQYF. DNA for the CDR3: TGTGCCAGCAGCCGCATGACTACAGATACGCAGTATTTT.

The chain combines TRBV4-2 with TRBJ2-2, with 15 positions matching TRBD2. This CDR3 has 17 residues. J was trimmed by 7 bases and V by 5 bases; bases with no gene match: 8. Germline loops: CDR1 LGHNA, CDR2 YNFKEQ. The DNA for the CDR3 is TGTGCCAGCAGCAACCTTCCGGGACTAGCGGGAGGCGGGGAGCTGTTTTTT. Translated, it gives CASSNLPGLAGGGELFF.

The chain is built from TRBV11-3 and TRBJ1-1; TRBD1 matches at 7 bases. The CDR3 runs 14 residues. The germline V gene has CDR1 SGHNT and CDR2 YENEEA. Trimming cost V 5 bases and J 1 base; bases outside gene matches: 4. CDR3 nucleotides: TGTGCCAGCAGCCTCAGGGGGACGAACACTGAAGCTTTCTTT. Encoded protein: CASSLRGTNTEAFF.

This chain links TRBV15 with TRBJ2-1; the match to TRBD2 covers 7 bases. The CDR3 totals 16 residues. V gave up 3 bases and J gave up 4 bases; unmatched junction bases: 9. CDR1 is LNHNV and CDR2 is YYDKDF in the germline V gene (reference sequence). CDR3 DNA: TGTGCCACCAGCAGGGAGGGACTATTCCAGTACAATGAGCAGTTCTTC. As protein: CATSREGLFQYNEQFF.

The rearrangement links TRBV7-9 to TRBJ2-1, with D hard to call. V lost 2 bases to trimming and J lost 0 bases, with 8 bases between them. Germline lookup yields CDR1 SEHNR and CDR2 FQNEAQ (reference sequence). The CDR3 contains 15 residues. DNA of the CDR3: TGTGCCAGCAGCTTATCCGCGTTCTCCTACAATGAGCAGTTCTTC. This codes for CASSLSAFSYNEQFF.

This clone was counted a single time. The CDR3 DNA reads TGTGCCAGCAGTTCGCCCCCAAGGGGGACCTCCTACAATGAGCAGTTCTTC. Translation gives CASSSPPRGTSYNEQFF. The rearrangement uses TRBV7-7 and TRBJ2-1; possible D gene TRBD1, 6 bases. The V gene's germline CDR1 is SSHAT and CDR2 FNYEAQ (reference sequence). CDR3 length equals 17 residues. Trimming took 6 bases from V and 0 from J, leaving 18 bases between them. The variable domain in full, with the rest retrieved from reference TRBV7-7 and TRBJ2-1, is GAGVSQSPRYKVTKRGQDVTLRCDPISSHATLYWYQQALGQGPEFLTYFNYEAQPDKSGLPSDRFSAERPEGSISTLTIQRTEQRDSAMYRCASSSPPRGTSYNEQFFGPGTRLTVL.

This clone was observed a handful of times. Other DNA sequences in this sample translate to the same CDR3. The chain carries TRBV11-2 and TRBJ2-7; D remains unclear. Germline CDR1 is SGHAT and CDR2 is FQNNGV. CDR3 length equals 12 residues. Trimming cost V 0 bases and J 2 bases, with 2 bases left between them. As DNA, the CDR3 is TGTGCCAGCAGCTTAGATACCTACGAGCAGTACTTC. Translation: CASSLDTYEQYF.

V usage is TRBV7-2 and J usage is TRBJ2-3; TRBD2 might be the D (6 bases). CDR3 length equals 14 residues. V was cut by 5 bases and J by 2 bases, with 11 bases left in between. The germline gives CDR1 SGHTA, CDR2 FQGNSA. The CDR3 DNA is TGTGCCAGCAGCCGCGGGGCACACACAGATACGCAGTATTTT. Amino acid sequence: CASSRGAHTDTQYF.

The gene calls are TRBV20-1 and TRBJ2-1; the match to TRBD2 covers 8 bases. The V gene end was trimmed by 3 bases and the J gene end by 0 bases; junction bases not matched to a gene: 7. Germline V gives CDR1 DFQATT, CDR2 SNEGSKA (reference sequence). The CDR3 consists of 16 residues. The CDR3 nucleotides read TGCAGTGCTAGTGATTTAAGCGGGAGCTCCTACAATGAGCAGTTCTTC. It specifies CSASDLSGSSYNEQFF.

The chain uses TRBV29-1 and TRBJ2-1; 7 bases line up with TRBD2. CDR1 and CDR2 (germline): SQVTM, ANQGSEA. V lost 6 bases to trimming and J lost 3 bases; unmatched junction nucleotides: 14. The CDR3 spans 16 residues. The CDR3 loop reads CSVPSRSSGNYNEQFF. The CDR3 DNA reads TGCAGCGTCCCGTCCAGATCTAGCGGCAACTACAATGAGCAGTTCTTC.

CDR3 sequence (DNA): TGTGCCAGCAGCGTAGAGATAGGGGGCTTAAATGGCTACACCTTC. Residues: CASSVEIGGLNGYTF. The rearrangement uses TRBV9 and TRBJ1-2; 7 positions agree with TRBD1. Germline lookup yields CDR1 SGDLS and CDR2 YYNGEE. This CDR3 has 15 amino acids. The J segment lost 6 bases and the V segment lost 0 bases, leaving 8 bases of the junction unmatched. The whole variable domain, filled in from reference TRBV9 and TRBJ1-2, reads DSGVTQTPKHLITATGQRVTLRCSPRSGDLSVYWYQQSLDQGLQFLIQYYNGEERAKGNILERFSAQQFPDLHSELNLSSLELGDSALYFCASSVEIGGLNGYTFGSGTRLTVV.

This rearrangement joins TRBV5-1 to TRBJ2-7; 8 bases line up with TRBD2. The junction had 9 bases not matched to a gene; V was cut back by 1 base and J by 6 bases. This CDR3 is 15 amino acids long. Germline V gives CDR1 SGHRS, CDR2 YFSETQ. DNA of the CDR3: TGCGCCAGCAGCTTGACCGGGGGGGACGGGGGCGAGCAGTACTTC. It is translated as CASSLTGGDGGEQYF.

The rearrangement links TRBV5-6 to TRBJ1-3, with 7 bases that match TRBD1. The trim removed 4 bases at V and 4 bases at J, leaving 5 bases unmatched. From germline, CDR1 is SGHDT and CDR2 YYEEEE. The CDR3 length is 14 residues. The CDR3 here is CASSPGTVGNTIYF. CDR3 nucleotide sequence: TGTGCCAGCAGCCCCGGGACAGTGGGAAACACCATATATTTT.

The chain links TRBV6-5 to TRBJ2-5, with a possible D match to TRBD2 (5 bases). The germline gives CDR1 MNHEY, CDR2 SVGAGI. The CDR3 has 11 residues. Trimming removed 4 bases from V and 5 bases from J, with 5 bases in between. CDR3 coding DNA: TGTGCCAGCAGTTGGGAGGAGACCCAGTACTTC. Protein: CASSWEETQYF.

To note about this clone: One end of the junction is discordant with germline, which a read error may explain. The V and J genes are TRBV7-7 and TRBJ2-7, with 9 bases identical to TRBD1. The CDR3 covers 15 residues. From germline, CDR1 is SSHAT and CDR2 FNYEAQ (reference sequence). CDR3 sequence reads: CASSLGTGGGYEQYF. DNA for the CDR3: TGTGCTAGCAGCTTAGGCACAGGGGGCGGCTACGAGCAGTACTTC.

V is TRBV2 and J is TRBJ2-7; 9 bases map to TRBD2. The CDR3 runs 12 residues. J gave up 3 bases and V 6 bases, and 0 bases lay outside the gene matches. Germline V gene lookup returns CDR1 SNHLY and CDR2 FYNNEI. CDR3 residues: CASRLAGYEQYF. In DNA form, the CDR3 reads TGTGCCAGCAGACTAGCGGGCTACGAGCAGTACTTC. Looking up the rest from reference TRBV2 and TRBJ2-7 gives the full variable domain: EPEVTQTPSHQVTQMGQEVILRCVPISNHLYFYWYRQILGQKVEFLVSFYNNEISEKSEIFDDQFSVERPDGSNFTLKIRSTKLEDSAMYFCASRLAGYEQYFGPGTRLTVT.

This clone was recorded once. The chain uses TRBV5-1 and TRBJ2-3; 7 bases map to TRBD1. J was trimmed by 1 base and V by 0 bases; bases with no gene match: 5. Germline CDR1 reads SGHRS; CDR2 reads YFSETQ. This CDR3 is built from 16 residues. The CDR3, as DNA: TGCGCCAGCAGCTTGGGACAGGGTAGGGGCACAGATACGCAGTATTTT. Its protein product is CASSLGQGRGTDTQYF.

V gene TRBV4-2 combines with J gene TRBJ2-7; 8 nucleotides align to TRBD2. CDR3 length: 16 amino acids. The germline V gene encodes CDR1 LGHNA and CDR2 YNFKEQ. The V and J ends lost 0 bases and 4 bases, in that order; junction bases with no gene match: 8. CDR3 nucleotide sequence: TGTGCCAGCAGCCAAGAACACGGGACTAGTAGTTACGAGCAGTACTTC. Translated: CASSQEHGTSSYEQYF.

V and J are TRBV6-6 and TRBJ1-1, with TRBD1 matching 7 bases. Germline V lookup: CDR1 MNHNY, CDR2 SVGAGI (reference sequence). V gave up 8 bases and J gave up 2 bases; unmatched junction bases: 14. The CDR3 covers 16 residues. The CDR3: CASSYSPGTVNTEAFF. The CDR3 DNA follows: TGTGCCAGCTCCTATTCTCCCGGGACAGTTAACACTGAAGCTTTCTTT.

The chain has TRBV30 and TRBJ2-5, with D perhaps TRBD2 (6 bases). The CDR3 is 15 amino acids. V gave up 0 bases and J gave up 6 bases, with 17 bases separating them. Germline values: CDR1 GTSNPN, CDR2 SVGIG (reference sequence). CDR3 amino acids: CAWSVRGGNGKTQYF. The DNA of the CDR3 is TGTGCCTGGAGTGTACGAGGCGGGAACGGAAAGACCCAGTACTTC.

The chain links TRBV4-2 to TRBJ1-1; D perhaps matches TRBD1 (5 bases). CDR1 is LGHNA and CDR2 is YNFKEQ in the germline V gene. V was cut by 5 bases and J by 11 bases, with 12 bases left in between. This CDR3 spans 11 amino acids. The CDR3: CASSEGAWAFF. For the CDR3, the DNA is TGTGCCAGCAGCGAAGGGGCCTGGGCTTTCTTT.

This chain connects TRBV5-1 to TRBJ2-6; D is uncertain. The CDR3 loop spans 15 amino acids. The germline gives CDR1 SGHRS, CDR2 YFSETQ. Trimming shortened V by 0 bases and J by 1 base, and 5 bases separated the two germline ends. The CDR3 nucleotides read TGCGCCAGCAGCTTGGATCAGTCTGGGGCCAACGTCCTGACTTTC. It specifies CASSLDQSGANVLTF.

The genes are TRBV2 and TRBJ1-2, with D tentatively TRBD1 (6 bases). V lost 5 bases to trimming and J lost 3 bases, with 16 bases between them. Germline assignment: CDR1 SNHLY and CDR2 FYNNEI. This CDR3 is 15 amino acids long. The CDR3 DNA reads TGTGCCAGCAGTAGAGGTCGGGACACCTACTATGGCTACACCTTC. Protein sequence: CASSRGRDTYYGYTF.

This chain joins TRBV24-1 and TRBJ2-1; TRBD2 matches at 11 bases. Germline assignment: CDR1 KGHDR and CDR2 SFDVKD. The length of the CDR3 is 15 residues. V shed 6 bases and J 4 bases; nucleotides not matched to a gene: 4. CDR3 region: CATSSGTSGYNEQFF. CDR3 in DNA: TGTGCCACCAGTTCCGGGACTAGCGGTTACAATGAGCAGTTCTTC.

J is TRBJ2-1 and V is TRBV3-1 (or the pseudogene TRBV3-2); 7 nucleotides line up with TRBD1. The trim removed 2 bases at V and 6 bases at J, leaving 7 bases unmatched. Germline-derived CDR1 and CDR2 are LGHDT and YNNKEL (reference sequence). The CDR3 length is 15 residues. CDR3 nucleotide sequence: TGTGCCAGCAGCCAATTTCCGGGACAGCTCAATGAGCAGTTCTTC. It encodes CASSQFPGQLNEQFF.

V gene TRBV28 combines with J gene TRBJ2-1; D ambiguous. V was pared by 10 bases and J by 0 bases, with 13 bases between. The CDR3 has 14 amino acids. Per the germline V gene, CDR1 is MDHEN and CDR2 is SYDVKM. Here the CDR3 DNA reads TGTGCCATCACGGCGGATAGCTCCTACAATGAGCAGTTCTTC. It specifies CAITADSSYNEQFF.

This sequence joins TRBV19 and TRBJ1-5, with a weak D call TRBD1 (6 bases). The V and J ends lost 4 bases and 5 bases respectively, with 9 bases between them. Germline CDR1 LNHDA, CDR2 SQIVND (reference sequence). This CDR3 region has 13 residues. Written as DNA, the CDR3 is TGTGCCAGTAGTAAGGGGGACCATCAGCCCCAGCATTTT. It codes for CASSKGDHQPQHF. Full variable domain (missing parts from reference TRBV19 and TRBJ1-5): DGGITQSPKYLFRKEGQNVTLSCEQNLNHDAMYWYRQDPGQGLRLIYYSQIVNDFQKGDIAEGYSVSREKKESFPLTVTSAQKNPTAFYLCASSKGDHQPQHFGDGTRLSIL.

V usage is TRBV5-4 and J usage is TRBJ1-2, with D possibly matching TRBD1 (6 bases). Trimming stripped 0 bases from V and 3 bases from J, with 9 bases between. Germline V lookup: CDR1 SGHNT, CDR2 YYREEE (reference sequence). This CDR3 is 14 amino acids long. This CDR3 reads CASSLANRDYGYTF. DNA of the CDR3: TGTGCCAGCAGCTTGGCCAACAGGGACTATGGCTACACCTTC.

This clone was found once. The chain couples TRBV27 to TRBJ2-1, with 12 bases matching TRBD2. CDR3 length: 17 residues. The J segment lost 7 bases and the V segment lost 2 bases, leaving 9 bases of the junction unmatched. Germline loops: CDR1 MNHEY, CDR2 SMNVEV (reference sequence). DNA for the CDR3: TGTGCCAGCAGTTTAGTATCTAGCGGGAGGGCCGGAAATGAGCAGTTCTTC. This translates into CASSLVSSGRAGNEQFF.

This sequence joins TRBV6-5 and TRBJ2-1, with D perhaps TRBD2 (5 bases). V lost 0 bases and J lost 15, with 21 bases in between. Germline CDR1 reads MNHEY; CDR2 reads SVGAGI. The CDR3 sequence is 15 residues long. CDR3 nucleotide sequence: TGTGCCAGCAGTTACTCCTCGTCCCTCACCCACGGACTGTTCTTC. Protein sequence: CASSYSSSLTHGLFF.

The V gene is TRBV6-5, the J gene TRBJ2-5; the D gene is possibly TRBD2 (5 bases). This CDR3 is 12 amino acids long. Deletions cut 6 bases from V and 5 bases from J, with 10 bases between. Germline V gene sequence: CDR1 MNHEY, CDR2 SVGAGI. CDR3 in DNA: TGTGCCAGCAGCAGGACGGGGGAGACCCAGTACTTC. It codes for CASSRTGETQYF.

This clone turned up a few times. The chain employs TRBV6-5 and TRBJ2-2; the match to TRBD1 covers 8 bases. The CDR3 consists of 13 residues. J was trimmed by 6 bases and V by 5 bases; bases with no gene match: 2. In germline, CDR1 is MNHEY, CDR2 SVGAGI. CDR3 DNA sequence: TGTGCCAGCAGTAGGACAGGGCCCGGGGAGCTGTTTTTT. The encoded protein is CASSRTGPGELFF.